This T cell receptor beta chain was found in a study of blood T cell repertoires in COVID-19. Some clones are missing from TCRdb's copy, which holds only in-frame ones; the method was immunoSEQ multiplex PCR. The sample records some 190,000 clones, 80% being singletons. CDR1 is SGHTA, CDR2 FQGNSA, per germline. V shed 1 base and J shed 2 bases, with 8 bases lying between them. This CDR3 is built from 14 residues. Sequenced input: PBMCs or T cells enriched from blood (not recorded which). This clonotype was sampled from a man in his sixties who had been exposed to COVID-19. V usage is TRBV7-2 and J usage is TRBJ2-5; perhaps TRBD1 as D (6 bases). The CDR3 region has the DNA TGTGCCAGCAGCTTAGTCCAGGGGCAAGAGACCCAGTACTTC. Its translation is CASSLVQGQETQYF.